Listed here are 6 T cell receptor beta chains from one sample, sequenced in a study of identical twins. TCRdb re-derived calls from the 5' RACE reads in MiXCR, one entry per CDR3 protein. The sample records around 470,000 distinct CDR3 sequences, 13% to 15% being singletons. This same sample was also taken into another study, of yellow fever vaccine responses in identical twins.

Sequenced: CD4+ T cells sorted from blood. These TCRs come from a woman aged 18 to 35 in good health.

The chain has TRBV18 and TRBJ2-7, with D perhaps matching TRBD1 (6 bases). Germline lookup yields CDR1 KGHSH and CDR2 LQKENI. Trimming took 6 bases from V and 9 from J, leaving 18 bases between them. The CDR3 length is 13 residues. The CDR3 DNA sequence: TGTGCCAGCTCCCAAGGACAGCTACGAGCGCAGTACTTC. This gives the protein CASSQGQLRAQYF.

The chain joins TRBV11-1 to TRBJ2-1; 11 nucleotides line up with TRBD2. V lost 5 bases to trimming and J lost 3 bases; unmatched junction nucleotides: 15. The CDR3 extends over 19 amino acids. From germline, CDR1 is SGHAT and CDR2 FQDESV (reference sequence). The CDR3 DNA sequence: TGTGCCAGCAGCGTAGATGTATTGAGGACTAGCGGGTTCTACAATGAGCAGTTCTTC. This sequence encodes CASSVDVLRTSGFYNEQFF.

This clonotype showed up just a few times. This chain links TRBV29-1 with TRBJ2-4; the D gene is possibly TRBD1 (6 bases). CDR1 SQVTM and CDR2 ANQGSEA come from the germline V gene. Deletions cut 0 bases from V and 9 bases from J, with 12 bases between. The CDR3 consists of 13 residues. The CDR3 loop is CSVEDRAGAIQYF. The CDR3 DNA sequence: TGCAGCGTTGAAGATCGAGCAGGGGCCATTCAGTACTTC.

This chain connects TRBV19 to TRBJ1-4, with TRBD1 matching 7 bases. The CDR3 length is 13 residues. Germline V gene lookup returns CDR1 LNHDA and CDR2 SQIVND (reference sequence). J was trimmed by 8 bases and V by 4 bases; bases with no gene match: 4. This CDR3 reads CASSTQTGEKLFF. The CDR3 DNA reads as TGTGCCAGTAGTACCCAGACAGGGGAAAAACTGTTTTTT.

This clonotype was picked up a small number of times. V is TRBV28 and J is TRBJ2-7, with 9 positions matching TRBD1. This CDR3 spans 16 amino acids. V dropped 2 bases and J dropped 5; count of bases not matched to a gene: 10. The V gene's germline CDR1 is MDHEN and CDR2 SYDVKM. The CDR3 here is CASSLGYGTGRDEQYF. The DNA of the CDR3 is TGTGCCAGCAGTTTAGGGTACGGGACAGGGCGGGACGAGCAGTACTTC.

The chain uses TRBV7-9 and TRBJ2-1, with D maybe TRBD1 (6 bases). This CDR3 has 14 amino acids. Looked up from germline, CDR1 is SEHNR and CDR2 is FQNEAQ (reference sequence). Trimming took 0 bases from V and 4 from J, leaving 7 bases between them. The CDR3, as DNA: TGTGCCAGCAGCTTAGCGGGACAATACAATGAGCAGTTCTTC. The encoded protein is CASSLAGQYNEQFF.